This T cell receptor (beta chain) stems from a study of blood T cell repertoires in COVID-19. Looking at the study overall: Nucleic acid was either cDNA or gDNA, and it came from T cells, B-cell-depleted T cells, or PBMCs.

Germline CDR1 and CDR2: ENHRY and SYGVKD. The CDR3 spans 11 residues. The V segment lost 11 bases and the J segment 3 bases; nucleotides outside the gene matches: 3. The table came from immunoSEQ multiplex PCR; TCRdb's copy has only in-frame clones and leaves some out. This table holds about 410,000 clones, just over 85% found once. V gene TRBV10-3 combines with J gene TRBJ2-5; 7 nucleotides line up with TRBD1. This sequence originates from a woman aged 30 to 39 with active or convalescent COVID-19. The sample taken for sequencing was peripheral blood. The CDR3 region has the DNA TGTGCCGTAGGGACAGAAGAGACCCAGTACTTC. Protein sequence: CAVGTEETQYF.